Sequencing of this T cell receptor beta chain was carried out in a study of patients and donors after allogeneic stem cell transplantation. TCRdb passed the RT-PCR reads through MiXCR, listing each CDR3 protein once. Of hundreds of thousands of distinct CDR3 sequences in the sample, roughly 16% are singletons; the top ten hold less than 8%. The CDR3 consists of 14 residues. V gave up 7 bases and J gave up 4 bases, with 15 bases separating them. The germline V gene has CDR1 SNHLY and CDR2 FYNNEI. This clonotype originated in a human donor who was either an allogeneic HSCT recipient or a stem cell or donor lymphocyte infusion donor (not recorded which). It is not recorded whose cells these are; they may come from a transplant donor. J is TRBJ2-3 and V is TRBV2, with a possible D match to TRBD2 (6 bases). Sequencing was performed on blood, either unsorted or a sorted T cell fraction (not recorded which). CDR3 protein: CASTPGGSADTQYF. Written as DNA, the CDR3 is TGTGCCAGCACCCCCGGGGGTTCGGCAGATACGCAGTATTTT.